This TCR beta chain was identified during a study of graft-versus-host responses after intestinal transplantation. As for the study in general: The study gave all recipients anti-thymocyte globulin induction, then tacrolimus and steroids for 2 to 3 years.

As concerns this clone: Its antigen is still unknown.

Trimming pared 6 bases from V and 9 bases from J, leaving 14 bases between. Germline V gene lookup returns CDR1 SGHTA and CDR2 FQGNSA. The length of the CDR3 is 12 residues. TCRdb's table, derived via immunoSEQ multiplex PCR, lists solely in-frame clones and lacks some. The sample comprises roughly 100,000 clones, more than 75% of which are singletons, and 0.9% rests with the top ten. The sequenced sample was unstimulated CD4+ T cells sorted from spleen or lymph node cells, obtained before intestinal transplant. The source is a human donor who received an intestinal transplant. The chain employs TRBV7-2 and TRBJ1-1; weak D call: TRBD1 (6 bases). CDR3 in amino acids: CASRFNRAQAFF. Here the CDR3 DNA reads TGTGCCAGCAGATTCAACAGGGCCCAAGCTTTCTTT.